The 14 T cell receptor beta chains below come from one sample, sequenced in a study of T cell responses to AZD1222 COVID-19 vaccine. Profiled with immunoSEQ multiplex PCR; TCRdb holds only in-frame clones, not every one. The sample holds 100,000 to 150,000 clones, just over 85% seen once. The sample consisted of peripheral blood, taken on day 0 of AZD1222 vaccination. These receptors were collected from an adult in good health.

The CDR3 sequence: CAWSVGSGGFQETQYF. CDR3 sequence (DNA): TGTGCCTGGAGTGTTGGCAGCGGGGGTTTTCAAGAGACCCAGTACTTC. This chain connects TRBV30 to TRBJ2-5, with 8 positions matching TRBD2. The CDR3 length is 16 residues. The germline V gene has CDR1 GTSNPN and CDR2 SVGIG (reference sequence). J was trimmed by 2 bases and V by 0 bases; bases with no gene match: 8.

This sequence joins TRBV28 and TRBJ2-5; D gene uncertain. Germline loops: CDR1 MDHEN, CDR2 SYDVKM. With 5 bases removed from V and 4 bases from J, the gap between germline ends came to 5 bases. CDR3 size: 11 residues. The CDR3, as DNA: TGTGCCAGCAGTCCCCGAGAGACCCAGTACTTC. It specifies CASSPRETQYF.

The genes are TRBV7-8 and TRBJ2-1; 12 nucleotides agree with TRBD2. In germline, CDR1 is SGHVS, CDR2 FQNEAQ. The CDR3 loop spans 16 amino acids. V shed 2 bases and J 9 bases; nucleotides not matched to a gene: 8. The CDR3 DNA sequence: TGTGCCAGCAGCTTACCTAGCGGGAGGGATCATGCTGAGCAGTTCTTC. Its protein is CASSLPSGRDHAEQFF.

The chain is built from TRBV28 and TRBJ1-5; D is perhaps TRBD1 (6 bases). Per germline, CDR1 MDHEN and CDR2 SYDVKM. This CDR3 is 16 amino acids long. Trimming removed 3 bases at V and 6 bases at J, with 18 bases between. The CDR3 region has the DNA TGTGCCAGCAGTTTTGGGGGGCGGGAGACATTTCAGCCCCAGCATTTT. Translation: CASSFGGRETFQPQHF.

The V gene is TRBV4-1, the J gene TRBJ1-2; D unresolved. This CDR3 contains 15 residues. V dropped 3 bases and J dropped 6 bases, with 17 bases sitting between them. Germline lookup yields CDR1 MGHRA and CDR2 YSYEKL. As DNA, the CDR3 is TGCGCCAGCAGCCAGATCGGAGGCCGGGAGAATGGCTACACCTTC. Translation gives CASSQIGGRENGYTF.

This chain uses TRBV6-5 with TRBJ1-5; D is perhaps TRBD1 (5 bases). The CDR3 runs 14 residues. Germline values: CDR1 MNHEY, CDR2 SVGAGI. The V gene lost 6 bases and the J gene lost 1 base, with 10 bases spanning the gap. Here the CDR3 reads CASSLQESNQPQHF. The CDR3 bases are TGTGCCAGCAGCCTACAGGAAAGCAATCAGCCCCAGCATTTT.

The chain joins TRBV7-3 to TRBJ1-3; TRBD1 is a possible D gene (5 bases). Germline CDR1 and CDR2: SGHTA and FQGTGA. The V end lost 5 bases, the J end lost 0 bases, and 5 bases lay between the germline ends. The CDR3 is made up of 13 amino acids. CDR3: CASSQGSGNTIYF. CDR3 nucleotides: TGTGCCAGCAGCCAGGGCTCTGGAAACACCATATATTTT. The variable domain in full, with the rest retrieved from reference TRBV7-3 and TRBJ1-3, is GAGVSQTPSNKVTEKGKYVELRCDPISGHTALYWYRQSLGQGPEFLIYFQGTGAADDSGLPNDRFFAVRPEGSVSTLKIQRTERGDSAVYLCASSQGSGNTIYFGEGSWLTVV.

The DNA of the CDR3 is TGTGCCAGTAGTCCCGGTCCAGGGGTCGAGCAGTACTTC. Encoded protein: CASSPGPGVEQYF. This chain links TRBV19 with TRBJ2-7; tentative D call: TRBD1 (6 bases). V lost 5 bases, J lost 6 bases, and 14 bases lay in between. Germline V gene data show CDR1 as LNHDA and CDR2 as SQIVND (reference sequence). The CDR3 has 13 residues.

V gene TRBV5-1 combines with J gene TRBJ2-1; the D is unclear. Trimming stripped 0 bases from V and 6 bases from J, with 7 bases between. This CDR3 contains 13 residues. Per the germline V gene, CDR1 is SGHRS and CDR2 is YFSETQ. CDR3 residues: CASSLGVGNEQFF. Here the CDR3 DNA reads TGCGCCAGCAGCTTGGGGGTCGGCAATGAGCAGTTCTTC. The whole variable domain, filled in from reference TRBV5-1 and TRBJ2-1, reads KAGVTQTPRYLIKTRGQQVTLSCSPISGHRSVSWYQQTPGQGLQFLFEYFSETQRNKGNFPGRFSGRQFSNSRSEMNVSTLELGDSALYLCASSLGVGNEQFFGPGTRLTVL.

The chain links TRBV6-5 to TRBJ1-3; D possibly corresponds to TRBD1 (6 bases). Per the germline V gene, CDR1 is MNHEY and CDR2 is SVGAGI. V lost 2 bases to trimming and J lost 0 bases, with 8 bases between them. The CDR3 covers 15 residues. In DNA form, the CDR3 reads TGTGCCAGCAGTTACGGGACAAACTCTGGAAACACCATATATTTT. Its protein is CASSYGTNSGNTIYF.

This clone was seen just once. CDR3 sequence: CASSRPRQGYNEQFF. The CDR3 bases are TGTGCCAGCAGTCGACCGCGACAGGGCTACAATGAGCAGTTCTTC. V is TRBV28 and J is TRBJ2-1; 7 nucleotides align to TRBD1. CDR3 length: 15 residues. V lost 5 bases to trimming and J lost 3 bases; unmatched junction nucleotides: 7. Germline CDR1 and CDR2: MDHEN and SYDVKM.

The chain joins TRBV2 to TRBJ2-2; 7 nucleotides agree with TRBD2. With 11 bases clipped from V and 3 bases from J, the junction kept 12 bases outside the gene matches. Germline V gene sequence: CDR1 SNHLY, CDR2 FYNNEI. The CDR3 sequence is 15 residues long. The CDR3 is CAAGRENVDTGELFF. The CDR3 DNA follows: TGTGCCGCTGGGAGGGAGAACGTCGACACCGGGGAGCTGTTTTTT.

The CDR3 coding sequence is TGTGCCAGCAGCTTAATGTCTAGCGGACTCTACAATGAGCAGTTCTTC. Protein sequence: CASSLMSSGLYNEQFF. This rearrangement joins TRBV7-3 to TRBJ2-1; 7 bases agree with TRBD2. This CDR3 contains 16 residues. V shed 1 base and J 3 bases; nucleotides not matched to a gene: 6. The germline V gene has CDR1 SGHTA and CDR2 FQGTGA.

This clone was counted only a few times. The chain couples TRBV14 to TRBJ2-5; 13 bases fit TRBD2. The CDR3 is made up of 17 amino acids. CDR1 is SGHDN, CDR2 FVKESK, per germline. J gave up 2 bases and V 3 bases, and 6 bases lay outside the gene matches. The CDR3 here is CASSQRGGLAGQETQYF. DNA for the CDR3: TGTGCCAGCAGCCAGAGGGGGGGACTAGCGGGACAAGAGACCCAGTACTTC.